Presented here are 18 T cell receptor beta chains from one specimen sequenced in a study of OX40 agonist ivuxolimab in advanced cancers. Clones were read by immunoSEQ multiplex PCR, and TCRdb kept only the in-frame ones, dropping some. This table has approximately 68,000 clones, 80% to 95% appearing once. Sequencing was performed on CD4+ or CD8+ T cells sorted from blood, taken in a trial of the OX40 agonist ivuxolimab. The receptors shown here come from an adult with an advanced solid tumor such as melanoma, head and neck, liver or kidney cancer.

V gene TRBV7-9 combines with J gene TRBJ1-1; D is unclear. V lost 2 bases, J lost 1 base, and 8 bases lay in between. Germline V gene sequence: CDR1 SEHNR, CDR2 FQNEAQ (reference sequence). CDR3 length: 14 amino acids. CDR3 bases: TGTGCCAGCAGCTTATTCGCAGGGAACACTGAAGCTTTCTTT. Protein sequence: CASSLFAGNTEAFF.

J is TRBJ2-5 and V is TRBV18, with D tentatively TRBD1 (7 bases). The CDR3 is 14 residues long. Germline V gives CDR1 KGHSH, CDR2 LQKENI. V was pared by 0 bases and J by 5 bases, with 10 bases between. CDR3 coding DNA: TGTGCCAGCTCACCACCCAGGGGGGTGGAGACCCAGTACTTC. It translates to CASSPPRGVETQYF.

This sequence joins TRBV7-8 and TRBJ2-2; 9 bases agree with TRBD2. This CDR3 comprises 16 residues. V lost 4 bases, J lost 5 bases, and 8 bases stayed unmatched. Germline V gene data show CDR1 as SGHVS and CDR2 as FQNEAQ. This CDR3 reads CASSYPVAGVTGELFF. The CDR3 DNA follows: TGTGCCAGCAGCTATCCGGTAGCGGGGGTTACCGGGGAGCTGTTTTTT.

The chain carries TRBV9 and TRBJ2-1, with TRBD1 matching over 9 bases. The trim removed 2 bases at V and 8 bases at J, leaving 8 bases unmatched. Germline CDR1 SGDLS, CDR2 YYNGEE. The CDR3 extends over 15 amino acids. For the CDR3, the DNA is TGTGCCAGCAGCGTCGGGGACAGGGCGGGCGATGAGCAGTTCTTC. Its protein product is CASSVGDRAGDEQFF.

V usage is TRBV7-2 and J usage is TRBJ1-3, with no clear D. Germline V gives CDR1 SGHTA, CDR2 FQGNSA. Between the trimmed V and J ends, which lost 1 base and 1 base, there was a span of 8 bases. There are 15 residues in the CDR3. The CDR3 spells CASSLDVLSGNTIYF. The CDR3 DNA reads TGTGCCAGCAGCTTAGATGTCTTGTCTGGAAACACCATATATTTT.

J is TRBJ2-2 and V is TRBV9, with D tentatively TRBD1 (5 bases). Trimming removed 9 bases from V and 3 bases from J, with 12 bases in between. CDR3 length equals 13 residues. Germline lookup yields CDR1 SGDLS and CDR2 YYNGEE. CDR3 in DNA: TGTGCCAACCCGGTGACAGACACCGGGGAGCTGTTTTTT. Its protein is CANPVTDTGELFF.

This rearrangement joins TRBV21-1 to TRBJ2-3; the table's D call, TRBD2, was not checked against the DNA. TRBV21-1 is classified as a pseudogene. The CDR3 runs 15 residues. The DNA for the CDR3 is TGTGCCAGCAGCACGGCTAGCGGGGGGGCCCGGGGGCAGTATTTT. Translating gives CASSTASGGARGQYF.

The chain carries TRBV19 and TRBJ1-5; D call uncertain. In germline, CDR1 is LNHDA, CDR2 SQIVND (reference sequence). The CDR3 runs to 16 residues. Trimming removed 1 base at V and 0 bases at J, with 10 bases between. The CDR3 region has the DNA TGTGCCAGTAGTATAGGTCCGGGGATTAGCAATCAGCCCCAGCATTTT. Translation: CASSIGPGISNQPQHF.

This chain connects TRBV7-9 to TRBJ1-2; D unclear. Trimming removed 3 bases at V and 4 bases at J, with 3 bases between. The V gene's germline CDR1 is SEHNR and CDR2 FQNEAQ (reference sequence). This CDR3 contains 11 residues. CDR3 in amino acids: CASSLSYGYTF. The CDR3, as DNA: TGTGCCAGCAGCTTGTCCTATGGCTACACCTTC.

This chain uses TRBV13 with TRBJ2-7, with TRBD1 matching 8 bases. The CDR3 is made up of 18 amino acids. The V gene end was trimmed by 5 bases and the J gene end by 7 bases; junction bases not matched to a gene: 22. Germline V gene lookup returns CDR1 PRHDT and CDR2 FYEKMQ (reference sequence). This CDR3 is CASSLSETGVLGGGEQYF. The CDR3 coding sequence is TGTGCCAGCAGCCTGTCCGAGACAGGGGTCCTGGGGGGAGGAGAGCAGTACTTC.

The J gene is TRBJ2-1, the V gene TRBV4-3; no clear D. The ends were cut back, 0 bases at V and 2 bases at J, with 14 bases in the middle. The CDR3 contains 17 residues. From germline, CDR1 is LGHNA and CDR2 YSLEER. In DNA, the CDR3 is TGCGCCAGCAGCCAAGATTTTCTAGGGTTGACCTACAATGAGCAGTTCTTC. Protein product: CASSQDFLGLTYNEQFF.

The chain recombines TRBV7-8 with TRBJ2-5; D possibly corresponds to TRBD2 (5 bases). The CDR3 has 15 residues. The V gene lost 6 bases and the J gene lost 4 bases, with 18 bases spanning the gap. The V gene's germline CDR1 is SGHVS and CDR2 FQNEAQ. The CDR3 sequence is CASRRVIGWGETQYF. For the CDR3, the DNA is TGTGCCAGCAGGCGGGTCATAGGTTGGGGAGAGACCCAGTACTTC.

The CDR3 is CASSDGTGNTGELFF. The CDR3 bases are TGTGCCAGCAGTGACGGGACAGGGAACACCGGGGAGCTGTTTTTT. The chain combines TRBV6-4 with TRBJ2-2; 8 bases are a match to TRBD1. The ends lost 2 bases at V and 1 base at J; junction bases unmatched: 0. This CDR3 spans 15 amino acids. Germline V gene sequence: CDR1 MRHNA, CDR2 SNTAGT.

The J gene is TRBJ2-1, the V gene TRBV7-6; the match to TRBD1 covers 7 bases. The CDR3 runs 16 residues. V lost 1 base and J lost 7; bases outside the gene matches: 10. CDR1 and CDR2 from the germline V gene are SGHVS and FNYEAQ. CDR3 residues: CASSLVQDRTNNEQFF. CDR3 DNA: TGTGCCAGCAGCTTAGTACAGGACAGGACAAATAATGAGCAGTTCTTC.

CDR3 DNA sequence: TGTGCCAGCACCAATGGCCACTTACTGTTTTTT. The encoded protein is CASTNGHLLFF. V usage is TRBV2 and J usage is TRBJ1-4, with D unclear. CDR1 is SNHLY and CDR2 is FYNNEI in the germline V gene. V lost 7 bases to trimming and J lost 13 bases, with 13 bases between them. The CDR3 contains 11 residues.

The gene calls are TRBV5-6 and TRBJ2-5; the match to TRBD1 covers 11 bases. CDR1 and CDR2 from the germline V gene are SGHDT and YYEEEE. J was trimmed by 4 bases and V by 4 bases; bases with no gene match: 12. The CDR3 runs 17 residues. The CDR3 sequence: CASSPPRDRGSPETQYF. The CDR3 bases are TGTGCCAGCAGCCCGCCCCGGGACAGGGGGTCCCCAGAGACCCAGTACTTC.

The chain employs TRBV27 and TRBJ2-6; tentatively, D is TRBD1 (6 bases). Germline V gene sequence: CDR1 MNHEY, CDR2 SMNVEV (reference sequence). Trimming removed 3 bases at V and 0 bases at J, with 15 bases between. The CDR3 consists of 18 residues. In nucleotides, the CDR3 is TGTGCCAGCAGTTTCCACCAGGGGTCATACTCTGGGGCCAACGTCCTGACTTTC. Translation gives CASSFHQGSYSGANVLTF. Variable domain in full (rest from reference TRBV27 and TRBJ2-6): EAQVTQNPRYLITVTGKKLTVTCSQNMNHEYMSWYRQDPGLGLRQIYYSMNVEVTDKGDVPEGYKVSRKEKRNFPLILESPSPNQTSLYFCASSFHQGSYSGANVLTFGAGSRLTVL.

CDR3 sequence: CASSLGGPKNYGYTF. CDR3 nucleotide sequence: TGTGCCAGCAGCTTAGGCGGGCCAAAGAACTATGGCTACACCTTC. The genes are TRBV7-8 and TRBJ1-2, with no clear D. Trimming removed 1 base from V and 2 bases from J, with 11 bases in between. Germline CDR1 and CDR2: SGHVS and FQNEAQ. The CDR3 has 15 amino acids.